The next 22 T cell receptor beta chains were all read from a single sample in a study of CD8 T cells in ankylosing spondylitis. TCRdb reanalysed the 5' RACE reads using MiXCR and keeps one entry per CDR3 protein. The table records under 400,000 distinct CDR3 sequences, roughly 11% of them present only once. The sequenced sample was blood, either unsorted or a sorted T cell fraction (not recorded which). The source is a female donor with ankylosing spondylitis or in good health (not recorded which).

This clonotype was found many times. The chain recombines TRBV5-1 with TRBJ2-1; D unresolved. This CDR3 contains 13 residues. V gave up 0 bases and J gave up 8 bases, with 9 bases separating them. The germline gives CDR1 SGHRS, CDR2 YFSETQ. CDR3 loop: CASSLGRKDEQFF. The CDR3 DNA sequence: TGCGCCAGCAGCTTGGGCAGGAAGGATGAGCAGTTCTTC.

There are many counts of this clonotype. V is TRBV13 and J is TRBJ2-5; possible D gene TRBD2, 5 bases. Between the trimmed V and J ends, which lost 5 bases and 0 bases, there was a span of 13 bases. This CDR3 has 15 residues. Germline V lookup: CDR1 PRHDT, CDR2 FYEKMQ (reference sequence). The DNA for the CDR3 is TGTGCCAGCAGCGAGATCCGAGGGTACCAAGAGACCCAGTACTTC. Protein product: CASSEIRGYQETQYF.

The sample holds many counts of this clonotype. This rearrangement joins TRBV12-3 or TRBV12-4 to TRBJ2-2; a possible D gene is TRBD1 (6 bases). The CDR3 covers 14 residues. Trimming removed 6 bases from V and 5 bases from J, with 13 bases in between. CDR3 protein: CASSLDTGTGELFF. The CDR3 DNA reads TGTGCCAGCAGCCTTGATACAGGGACCGGGGAGCTGTTTTTT.

This clonotype was seen at least ten times. The V call is TRBV5-1, the J call TRBJ2-1, with 8 bases identical to TRBD2. CDR1 SGHRS and CDR2 YFSETQ come from the germline V gene. This CDR3 spans 15 amino acids. Unmatched junction bases numbered 10, after V lost 4 bases and J lost 7 bases. This CDR3 is CASSRPGGRQNEQFF. For the CDR3, the DNA is TGCGCCAGCAGCCGCCCGGGGGGGCGTCAAAATGAGCAGTTCTTC.

This clonotype was picked up many times. This chain connects TRBV12-3 or TRBV12-4 to TRBJ2-7; unclear D gene. V lost 3 bases and J 1 base, leaving 7 bases between the germline ends. The CDR3 is 13 amino acids. CDR3 DNA sequence: TGTGCCAGCAGTTTTCGACGGTCCTACGAGCAGTACTTC. It encodes CASSFRRSYEQYF.

In its sample, this clonotype was seen many times. J is TRBJ2-3 and V is TRBV20-1; D gene unclear. Looked up from germline, CDR1 is DFQATT and CDR2 is SNEGSKA (reference sequence). The V and J ends lost 3 bases and 2 bases respectively, with 12 bases between them. The CDR3 loop spans 14 amino acids. Here the CDR3 reads CSASGRSNTDTQYF. CDR3 DNA sequence: TGCAGTGCTAGTGGGCGCAGCAACACAGATACGCAGTATTTT.

The chain recombines TRBV6-1 with TRBJ1-2; D might be TRBD1 (5 bases). There are 14 residues in the CDR3. The germline V gene has CDR1 MNHNS and CDR2 SASEGT. With 8 bases removed from V and 8 bases from J, the gap between germline ends came to 21 bases. CDR3 in DNA: TGTGCCAGCGCATCCGCGGGGGGATGGGAAGGCTACACCTTC. Translating it yields CASASAGGWEGYTF.

This clonotype was seen many times. The chain uses TRBV28 and TRBJ1-1; no clear D. Trimming took 1 base from V and 2 from J, leaving 8 bases between them. The germline V gene has CDR1 MDHEN and CDR2 SYDVKM. CDR3 length equals 14 residues. CDR3 amino acids: CASSLLQLNTEAFF. CDR3 bases: TGTGCCAGCAGTTTATTGCAGCTTAACACTGAAGCTTTCTTT.

This clonotype was seen at least ten times. The genes are TRBV18 and TRBJ2-7; D is perhaps TRBD2 (6 bases). V lost 2 bases and J lost 4, with 12 bases in between. Germline V CDR1 and CDR2: KGHSH, LQKENI. The CDR3 loop spans 14 amino acids. CDR3 in amino acids: CASSPASVPYEQYF. In DNA form, the CDR3 reads TGTGCCAGCTCACCAGCTAGCGTGCCGTACGAGCAGTACTTC.

J is TRBJ2-7 and V is TRBV20-1, with TRBD1 identical over 7 bases. J was trimmed by 0 bases and V by 4 bases; bases with no gene match: 6. The CDR3 is 14 residues long. Germline-derived CDR1 and CDR2 are DFQATT and SNEGSKA (reference sequence). The CDR3 is CSAKSQGNSYEQYF. CDR3 nucleotides: TGCAGTGCTAAATCACAGGGGAACTCCTACGAGCAGTACTTC.

The sample holds many counts of this clonotype. This chain connects TRBV20-1 to TRBJ1-3; the D gene is possibly TRBD1 (6 bases). V lost 6 bases to trimming and J lost 2 bases, with 11 bases between them. CDR1 is DFQATT and CDR2 is SNEGSKA in the germline V gene (reference sequence). This CDR3 comprises 13 residues. In DNA form, the CDR3 reads TGCAGTGCCCAGGGGAAGGCTGGAAACACCATATATTTT. Its translation: CSAQGKAGNTIYF.

This clonotype was counted ten times or more. The V and J genes are TRBV6-1 and TRBJ2-7; 7 bases match TRBD1. CDR1 MNHNS and CDR2 SASEGT come from the germline V gene. The CDR3 is made up of 13 amino acids. The ends lost 5 bases at V and 3 bases at J; junction bases unmatched: 4. DNA for the CDR3: TGTGCCAGCAGTAGGGACAGCCGCTACGAGCAGTACTTC. Translated: CASSRDSRYEQYF.

This clonotype has ten or more counts. The J gene is TRBJ2-7, the V gene TRBV5-1; D might be TRBD1 (6 bases). The V gene lost 0 bases and the J gene lost 7 bases, with 11 bases spanning the gap. The CDR3 extends over 13 amino acids. Looked up from germline, CDR1 is SGHRS and CDR2 is YFSETQ. The CDR3 here is CASSLGRGEEQYF. The DNA for the CDR3 is TGCGCCAGCAGCTTGGGCAGGGGAGAGGAGCAGTACTTC.

This clonotype was counted between two and nine times. A much larger clone lies one base from this, so it may be a read error. The gene calls are TRBV20-1 and TRBJ1-2; D gene ambiguous. This CDR3 has 17 residues. Per germline, CDR1 DFQATT and CDR2 SNEGSKA (reference sequence). In DNA, the CDR3 is TGCTGTGCTAGAGCCGTATCAGTCGGGATAAGGGACTATGGCTACACCTTC. Protein: CCARAVSVGIRDYGYTF.

This clonotype was seen ten or more times. The chain couples TRBV28 to TRBJ1-2, with 7 bases identical to TRBD1. Per the germline V gene, CDR1 is MDHEN and CDR2 is SYDVKM. The CDR3 has 13 residues. The ends lost 3 bases at V and 7 bases at J; junction bases unmatched: 5. The CDR3 bases are TGTGCCAGCAGTTTCTCAGGGGGTGGTGGCTACACCTTC. This codes for CASSFSGGGGYTF.

V gene TRBV12-3 or TRBV12-4 combines with J gene TRBJ1-6, with D maybe TRBD1 (5 bases). This CDR3 has 15 residues. The germline V and J ends were trimmed by 1 base and 10 bases, with 14 bases remaining between them. CDR3 loop: CASSLGRVLGSPLHF. The CDR3 nucleotides are TGTGCCAGCAGTTTAGGCAGGGTGCTTGGATCACCCCTCCACTTT.

A few counts support this clonotype. The chain couples TRBV15 to TRBJ2-5; a weak D match, TRBD1 (6 bases). CDR1 and CDR2 from the germline V gene are LNHNV and YYDKDF (reference sequence). Trimming removed 5 bases at V and 2 bases at J, with 9 bases between. The CDR3 spans 13 residues. CDR3 sequence: CATSPGQQETQYF. The CDR3 nucleotides read TGTGCCACCAGCCCAGGACAGCAAGAGACCCAGTACTTC. Based on the CDR3 plus reference TRBV15 and TRBJ2-5, the full variable domain is DAMVIQNPRYQVTQFGKPVTLSCSQTLNHNVMYWYQQKSSQAPKLLFHYYDKDFNNEADTPDNFQSRRPNTSFCFLDIRSPGLGDTAMYLCATSPGQQETQYFGPGTRLLVL.

This clonotype showed up many times. This chain uses TRBV24-1 with TRBJ2-3; TRBD2 might be the D (6 bases). This CDR3 has 16 amino acids. Trimming took off 4 bases at V and 3 bases at J, with 16 bases between the two ends. Germline V gives CDR1 KGHDR, CDR2 SFDVKD. CDR3 amino acids: CATSDPYSGDTDTQYF. In DNA, the CDR3 is TGTGCCACCAGTGACCCCTACTCGGGGGATACAGATACGCAGTATTTT.

This rearrangement joins TRBV5-6 to TRBJ1-6; D is unclear. The CDR3 is 13 residues long. Trimming shortened V by 3 bases and J by 7 bases, and 8 bases separated the two germline ends. CDR1 is SGHDT and CDR2 is YYEEEE in the germline V gene. Written as DNA, the CDR3 is TGTGCCAGCAGCTCCTTTGAGAATTCACCCCTCCACTTT. Residues: CASSSFENSPLHF.

In its sample, this clonotype was seen many times. V gene TRBV4-2 combines with J gene TRBJ2-1; D assignment may be TRBD1 or TRBD2 (5 bases each). The length of the CDR3 is 15 residues. Germline CDR1 reads LGHNA; CDR2 reads YNFKEQ. Trimming took 4 bases from V and 4 from J, leaving 14 bases between them. Here the CDR3 reads CASSPESGRYNEQFF. CDR3 DNA sequence: TGTGCCAGCAGCCCAGAATCGGGGCGATACAATGAGCAGTTCTTC.

This clonotype showed up many times. One end of the junction fails to match germline, which may point to a read error. The chain links TRBV7-2 to TRBJ2-2, with 9 bases fitting TRBD2. There are 13 residues in the CDR3. Germline values: CDR1 SGHTA, CDR2 FQGNSA. The CDR3 sequence is CATSGGISGELFF. Written as DNA, the CDR3 is TGTGCCACCAGCGGGGGGATTTCCGGGGAGCTGTTTTTT.

The chain employs TRBV20-1 and TRBJ2-3; D call uncertain. This CDR3 is built from 12 residues. The V gene lost 6 bases and the J gene lost 0 bases, with 7 bases spanning the gap. Per the germline V gene, CDR1 is DFQATT and CDR2 is SNEGSKA (reference sequence). DNA for the CDR3: TGCAGTGCCCAGACTAGCACAGATACGCAGTATTTT. This codes for CSAQTSTDTQYF.